A single T cell receptor (beta chain) is shown here with its context. TCRdb's table, derived via immunoSEQ multiplex PCR, lists solely in-frame clones and lacks some. Counted here are hundreds of thousands of clones, around 88% occurring once; the ten biggest clones make up roughly 4.8%. Sample treatment: about 20 received Ad26.COV2.S at low or high dose, single or two shots; 5 received placebo; per-sample allocation not given. At day 63 after the first vaccine or placebo injection, samples were drawn. Wuhan-strain spike was delivered by a replication-incompetent Ad26 vector. The sample comes from a study of Ad26.COV2.S vaccination and SARS-CoV-2 variants. The clonotype was recovered from a person aged 18-65 years who received the Ad26.COV2.S COVID-19 vaccine or a placebo. Material: peripheral blood, obtained in a trial of Ad26.COV2.S vaccine versus placebo.

CDR3 nucleotide sequence: TGTGCCAGCAGTCTCGGACGAAGGTCCTACGAGCAGTACTTC. It is translated as CASSLGRRSYEQYF. This rearrangement joins TRBV27 to TRBJ2-7; no clear D. V dropped 5 bases and J dropped 1 base, with 12 bases sitting between them. This CDR3 comprises 14 residues. Germline CDR1 and CDR2: MNHEY and SMNVEV (reference sequence).